A selection of T cell receptor beta chains follows, all from one sample in a study of blood T cell repertoires in COVID-19. Generated by immunoSEQ multiplex PCR, the TCRdb table keeps only in-frame clones and is missing some. The data hold roughly 130,000 clones, with 84% observed a single time. The specimen was peripheral blood. The receptor source for this set is a woman in her twenties or thirties who had recovered from COVID-19. The CDR3 runs from the conserved cysteine through the conserved F or W. A D gene is named only where the DNA matches it firmly. The size field is filled for only some rows; it gives once, few, many or a size class.

v_call	d_call	j_call	clone_size	cdr3_aa	cdr3_nt
TRBV7-8	-	TRBJ1-2	once	CASSPMPGIYGYTF	TGTGCCAGCAGTCCTATGCCAGGGATCTATGGCTACACCTTC
TRBV10-2	-	TRBJ2-2	many	CASSPGGPGELFF	TGCGCCAGCAGTCCCGGGGGGCCCGGGGAGCTGTTTTTT
TRBV25-1	TRBD1	TRBJ1-2	-	CASSGRDSAYGYTF	TGTGCCAGCAGCGGCCGGGACAGCGCTTATGGCTACACCTTC
TRBV5-5	TRBD1	TRBJ2-1	-	CASSDRDRTYNEQFF	TGTGCCAGCAGCGATCGGGACAGAACTTACAATGAGCAGTTCTTC
TRBV5-1	-	TRBJ1-2	-	CASSPAGGEVGYTF	TGCGCCAGCAGCCCGGCCGGGGGGGAGGTTGGCTACACCTTC
TRBV15	TRBD2	TRBJ2-1	-	CATSITSGRNEQFF	TGTGCCACCAGCATCACTAGCGGTAGGAATGAGCAGTTCTTC
TRBV3-1/TRBV3-2	-	TRBJ1-1	once	CASSPALGQGGMNTEAFF	TGTGCCAGCAGCCCAGCCCTAGGCCAGGGAGGAATGAACACTGAAGCTTTCTTT
TRBV11-2	TRBD2	TRBJ2-2	-	CASSFLAVNTGELFF	TGTGCCAGCAGCTTCCTAGCGGTTAACACCGGGGAGCTGTTTTTT
TRBV19	TRBD1	TRBJ1-1	once	CASSILGGMNTEAFF	TGTGCCAGTAGTATACTAGGGGGCATGAACACTGAAGCTTTCTTT
TRBV4-1	TRBD1	TRBJ2-4	many	CASTTTGEKNIQYF	TGCGCCAGCACCACGACAGGGGAAAAAAACATTCAGTACTTC
TRBV5-6	TRBD1	TRBJ1-1	-	CASSLRDRDTEAFF	TGTGCCAGCAGCTTGAGGGACAGGGACACTGAAGCTTTCTTT
TRBV7-2	-	TRBJ2-1	-	CASSLVSGSYNEQFF	TGTGCCAGCAGCTTAGTCTCGGGGTCCTACAATGAGCAGTTCTTC
TRBV30	TRBD1	TRBJ1-1	-	CACFPGGSEAFF	TGTGCCTGCTTCCCAGGGGGCTCTGAAGCTTTCTTT
TRBV7-9	-	TRBJ2-5	-	CASSSYRAQQETQYF	TGTGCCAGCAGCTCTTACAGGGCGCAGCAAGAGACCCAGTACTTC
TRBV27	-	TRBJ2-1	once	CASSPGWDEQFF	TGTGCCAGCTCGCCAGGGTGGGATGAGCAGTTCTTC
TRBV5-1	TRBD1	TRBJ2-7	once	CASSLTGTGGLAGYEQYF	TGCGCCAGCAGCTTGACCGGGACAGGGGGCCTAGCAGGGTACGAGCAGTACTTC
TRBV5-6	TRBD1	TRBJ2-3	once	CASSLEGQGGFTDTQYF	TGTGCCAGCAGCTTGGAGGGACAGGGGGGGTTCACAGATACGCAGTATTTT
TRBV7-2	TRBD2	TRBJ2-5	once	CASSLDLAGAGETQYF	TGTGCCAGCAGCTTAGATCTAGCGGGAGCTGGGGAGACCCAGTACTTC
TRBV10-3	TRBD1	TRBJ2-7	-	CAIKSQGGNYEQYF	TGTGCCATCAAGTCACAGGGGGGAAACTACGAGCAGTACTTC
TRBV9	TRBD2	TRBJ2-6	-	CASSHRERFGGAGANVLTF	TGTGCCAGCAGCCACCGTGAGAGATTCGGGGGGGCCGGGGCCAACGTCCTGACTTTC
TRBV12-3/TRBV12-4	-	TRBJ2-7	-	CASSLAGSYEQYF	TGTGCCAGCAGTTTAGCCGGCTCCTACGAGCAGTACTTC
TRBV9	TRBD1	TRBJ2-5	-	CASSPWTGLETQYF	TGTGCCAGCAGCCCCTGGACAGGGCTGGAGACCCAGTACTTC
TRBV6-5	TRBD1	TRBJ1-6	once	CASSLTGVSSPLHF	TGTGCCAGCAGTCTGACAGGGGTCAGTTCACCCCTCCACTTT
TRBV5-6	TRBD1	TRBJ1-6	-	CASSQTGFSSPLHF	TGTGCCAGCAGCCAGACAGGGTTTAGTTCACCCCTCCACTTT
TRBV6-5	-	TRBJ2-1	-	CASSYSGRQNYNEQFF	TGTGCCAGCAGTTACTCGGGGAGGCAAAACTACAATGAGCAGTTCTTC
TRBV12-3/TRBV12-4	-	TRBJ2-7	-	CASSEAYEQYF	TGTGCCAGCAGTGAGGCCTACGAGCAGTACTTC